A selection of T cell receptor beta chains follows, all from one sample in a study of cytomegalovirus exposure and HLA in healthy donors. Generated by immunoSEQ multiplex PCR, the TCRdb table keeps only in-frame clones and is missing some. The profile covers 150,000 to 200,000 clones, with approximately 83% appearing a single time and 2.8% taken by the ten largest. The specimen sequenced was PBMCs. Receptors were obtained from a woman aged 18-35 years in good health and CMV-seropositive. The CDR3 runs from the conserved cysteine through the conserved F or W. A D gene is named only where the DNA matches it firmly. Size is stated for part of the rows, as once, few or many counts, or as a class when the clone is expanded.

d_gene,abundance,v_gene,j_gene,CDR3nt,CDR3aa
-,few,TRBV25-1,TRBJ1-6,TGTGCCAGCAGTGAATATGAGGGAGGCAATTCACCCCTCCACTTT,CASSEYEGGNSPLHF
-,-,TRBV9,TRBJ1-1,TGTGCCAGCAGCGTAGGACAGGCCAGGAACACTGAAGCTTTCTTT,CASSVGQARNTEAFF
TRBD1,few,TRBV27,TRBJ1-2,TGTGCCAGCAGTTTCCAGGGGGTTGGTGGCTACACCTTC,CASSFQGVGGYTF
-,-,TRBV9,TRBJ1-1,TGTGCCAGCAGCGTTGATGGGCGTTCGGTCACTGAAGCTTTCTTT,CASSVDGRSVTEAFF
TRBD1,-,TRBV19,TRBJ2-7,TGTGCCAGTAGTATGGGACAGGGATTAACCTACGAGCAGTACTTC,CASSMGQGLTYEQYF
TRBD1,once,TRBV5-6,TRBJ1-1,TGTGCCAGCAGCACCGGGGACAGGGGTTTGAAGAACACTGAAGCTTTCTTT,CASSTGDRGLKNTEAFF
TRBD2,-,TRBV7-3,TRBJ2-1,TGTGCCAGCAGCCCGAAAATACTAGCGGGGGGGCCTTTTAACAATGAGCAGTTCTTC,CASSPKILAGGPFNNEQFF
TRBD1,-,TRBV5-1,TRBJ1-1,TGCGCCAGTAATACCCGGGACAGGGAAGGGCAAGCTTTCTTT,CASNTRDREGQAFF
TRBD2,-,TRBV15,TRBJ2-1,TGTGCCGTGTTAGCGGGGGCCAACAATGAGCAGTTCTTC,CAVLAGANNEQFF
TRBD2,-,TRBV2,TRBJ2-2,TGTGCCAGCAGAAGGGGACTAGACGTAAACACCGGGGAGCTGTTTTTT,CASRRGLDVNTGELFF
-,-,TRBV11-2,TRBJ1-1,TGTGCCAGCAGCTTCAGTCGTGTGGCTTTCTTT,CASSFSRVAFF
-,-,TRBV9,TRBJ2-7,TGTGCCAGCAGCCTGGCCGGGGAGCAGTACTTC,CASSLAGEQYF
TRBD1,-,TRBV7-8,TRBJ1-5,TGTGCCAGCAGCTTAGAGGACAGGGGAAATCAGCCCCAGCATTTT,CASSLEDRGNQPQHF
-,-,TRBV5-1,TRBJ1-3,TGCGCCAGCAGCCCGAAACCACAGGGCGTCAGCTCTGGAAACACCATATATTTT,CASSPKPQGVSSGNTIYF
-,few,TRBV5-6,TRBJ2-7,TGTGCCAGCTTCACCCTATCCTTCCCGTACGAGCAGTACTTC,CASFTLSFPYEQYF
TRBD1,-,TRBV28,TRBJ1-2,TGTGCCAGCAGTTCAACAGGGGGTGCGAACTATGGCTACACCTTC,CASSSTGGANYGYTF
-,-,TRBV2,TRBJ2-7,TGTGCCAGCATCCCGACAGTTCTCTCCCCCGAGCAGTACTTC,CASIPTVLSPEQYF
-,-,TRBV4-3,TRBJ2-5,TGCGCCAGCAGCCGACGGGACTTCGGAGAGACCCAGTACTTC,CASSRRDFGETQYF
TRBD2,-,TRBV23-1,TRBJ2-7,TGCGCCAGCGGGACTAGCGGGGTCCGCGAGCAGTACTTC,CASGTSGVREQYF
TRBD1,-,TRBV6-1,TRBJ1-3,TGTGCCAGCAGTGAAGCGACAGGGGCCTCGGGTGGAAACACCATATATTTT,CASSEATGASGGNTIYF